The source of this T cell receptor (beta chain) is a study of blood T cell repertoires in COVID-19. Participant ages covered about 18 to 95 years across about two dozen US areas. Participants' reported clinical history set cohort assignment. Recovered participants had two consecutive negative NP/OP PCR tests, healthcare professional clearance, or symptom resolution. Some clones are missing from TCRdb's copy, which holds only in-frame ones; the method was immunoSEQ multiplex PCR. The repertoire has under 350,000 clones, roughly 86% of them found once; the top ten carry roughly 1.8%. The specimen sequenced was PBMCs or T cells enriched from blood (not recorded which). The clonotype originates from a woman aged 55-70 years who had recovered from COVID-19.

CDR3 sequence (DNA): TGTGCCACCAGCAGAGGCCCAGGGGGCGCAGAGACCCAGTACTTC. Its protein product is CATSRGPGGAETQYF. J is TRBJ2-5 and V is TRBV15; 8 nucleotides align to TRBD1. CDR3 size: 15 residues. CDR1 is LNHNV, CDR2 YYDKDF, per germline (reference sequence). V lost 1 base, J lost 4 bases, and 5 bases stayed unmatched.